A single sample is the source of the 19 T cell receptor beta chains below, sequenced in a study of blood T cell repertoires in COVID-19. TCRdb's copy holds only in-frame clones and misses some; the assay was immunoSEQ multiplex PCR. The sample has tens of thousands of clones, more than 70% seen once. What was sequenced was peripheral blood. Receptors were obtained from a man older than 75 with active COVID-19.

This sequence joins TRBV15 and TRBJ1-3; D perhaps matches TRBD1 (6 bases). The CDR3 has 19 amino acids. Trimming pared 3 bases from V and 0 bases from J, leaving 21 bases between. CDR1 and CDR2 (germline): LNHNV, YYDKDF (reference sequence). The CDR3, as DNA: TGTGCCACCAGCAGGAAGAGAGCCGCTACAGGGAACTCTGGAAACACCATATATTTT. Protein: CATSRKRAATGNSGNTIYF. Full variable domain (rest looked up from reference TRBV15 and TRBJ1-3): DAMVIQNPRYQVTQFGKPVTLSCSQTLNHNVMYWYQQKSSQAPKLLFHYYDKDFNNEADTPDNFQSRRPNTSFCFLDIRSPGLGDTAMYLCATSRKRAATGNSGNTIYFGEGSWLTVV.

The rearrangement uses TRBV7-2 and TRBJ2-3; possibly TRBD1 for D (7 bases). Trimming cost V 4 bases and J 6 bases, with 11 bases left between them. The CDR3 runs to 13 residues. CDR1 is SGHTA, CDR2 FQGNSA, per germline. The CDR3 spells CASSYPGGDTQYF. In DNA, the CDR3 is TGTGCCAGCAGCTACCCAGGGGGGGATACGCAGTATTTT.

Regarding this clone: One end of the junction is discordant with germline, which a read error may explain. The rearrangement links TRBV9 to TRBJ1-1, with TRBD1 matching over 9 bases. Per the germline V gene, CDR1 is SGDLS and CDR2 is YYNGEE. This CDR3 contains 15 residues. In DNA form, the CDR3 reads TGTGCCAGCACCGTAACAGGGGGCCCGAACACTGAAGCTTTCTTT. Its protein product is CASTVTGGPNTEAFF.

V and J are TRBV7-9 and TRBJ1-1, with TRBD1 as a possible D gene (6 bases). The CDR3 length is 15 residues. The germline gives CDR1 SEHNR, CDR2 FQNEAQ (reference sequence). V lost 5 bases, J lost 1 base, and 14 bases lay in between. In nucleotides, the CDR3 is TGTGCCAGCAGCCCCTGGACAGAATCGAACACTGAAGCTTTCTTT. Translating gives CASSPWTESNTEAFF. Full variable domain (remainder filled in from reference TRBV7-9 and TRBJ1-1): DTGVSQNPRHKITKRGQNVTFRCDPISEHNRLYWYRQTLGQGPEFLTYFQNEAQLEKSRLLSDRFSAERPKGSFSTLEIQRTEQGDSAMYLCASSPWTESNTEAFFGQGTRLTVV.

The CDR3 is CASRRSTGEYEQYF. In DNA, the CDR3 is TGTGCCAGCAGAAGGTCGACAGGGGAGTACGAGCAGTACTTC. This chain connects TRBV28 to TRBJ2-7; 8 bases are a match to TRBD1. V trimming: 6 bases; J trimming: 4 bases; junction bases outside the gene matches: 8. The germline V gene encodes CDR1 MDHEN and CDR2 SYDVKM. The CDR3 sequence is 14 residues long. Together with reference TRBV28 and TRBJ2-7, the CDR3 gives the full variable domain: DVKVTQSSRYLVKRTGEKVFLECVQDMDHENMFWYRQDPGLGLRLIYFSYDVKMKEKGDIPEGYSVSREKKERFSLILESASTNQTSMYLCASRRSTGEYEQYFGPGTRLTVT.

The DNA for the CDR3 is TGTGCCAGCAGCAATCAGGGAAACTATGGCTACACCTTC. It codes for CASSNQGNYGYTF. The rearrangement links TRBV9 to TRBJ1-2, with a possible D match to TRBD1 (5 bases). V lost 4 bases and J lost 2, with 9 bases in between. In germline, CDR1 is SGDLS, CDR2 YYNGEE. This CDR3 is 13 amino acids long.

The chain carries TRBV6-5 and TRBJ2-7; D is possibly TRBD2 (6 bases). The CDR3 loop spans 13 amino acids. Trimming cost V 11 bases and J 4 bases, with 18 bases left between them. Germline V lookup: CDR1 MNHEY, CDR2 SVGAGI. The DNA for the CDR3 is TGTGCCGCTGTCGGGGGAGGCCTGTACGAGCAGTACTTC. Translation gives CAAVGGGLYEQYF.

The chain combines TRBV5-1 with TRBJ2-1; tentative D call: TRBD2 (5 bases). Germline values: CDR1 SGHRS, CDR2 YFSETQ. With 0 bases removed from V and 3 bases from J, the gap between germline ends came to 7 bases. The CDR3 spans 14 residues. The CDR3 loop reads CASSLGEFYNEQFF. The DNA for the CDR3 is TGCGCCAGCAGCTTGGGGGAGTTCTACAATGAGCAGTTCTTC.

This clone appeared a few times. V is TRBV12-3 or TRBV12-4 and J is TRBJ1-1; D not resolved. Trimming left V 6 bases short and J 2 bases short, with 4 bases between. There are 11 residues in the CDR3. The CDR3 DNA reads as TGTGCCAGCAGAATAAACACTGAAGCTTTCTTT. Amino acids: CASRINTEAFF.

The chain employs TRBV2 and TRBJ1-2; D is ambiguous. The V and J ends lost 7 bases and 6 bases respectively, with 15 bases between them. Germline lookup yields CDR1 SNHLY and CDR2 FYNNEI. CDR3 length equals 13 residues. CDR3 residues: CASTQTSGHGYTF. The CDR3 coding sequence is TGTGCCAGCACCCAAACTTCTGGGCATGGCTACACCTTC.

V is TRBV7-3 and J is TRBJ2-1; 9 bases are shared with TRBD2. CDR3 length: 18 residues. The germline gives CDR1 SGHTA, CDR2 FQGTGA. The V segment lost 2 bases and the J segment 0 bases; nucleotides outside the gene matches: 8. The CDR3 DNA is TGTGCCAGCAGCTTAGGGGCTAGCGGGGCCAGCTCCTACAATGAGCAGTTCTTC. Protein sequence: CASSLGASGASSYNEQFF.

In its sample, this clone was seen a few times. The J gene is TRBJ2-3, the V gene TRBV14; D call uncertain. CDR1 and CDR2 (germline): SGHDN, FVKESK. Trimming pared 1 base from V and 2 bases from J, leaving 10 bases between. This CDR3 comprises 15 residues. The CDR3 nucleotides read TGTGCCAGCAGCCAAGTGGCAGGCCCCACAGATACGCAGTATTTT. It yields the protein CASSQVAGPTDTQYF.

V is TRBV5-5 and J is TRBJ2-2; D is uncertain. CDR1 and CDR2 (germline): SGHKS, YYEKEE (reference sequence). V lost 7 bases to trimming and J lost 7 bases, with 26 bases between them. There are 17 residues in the CDR3. CDR3 region: CASQSVTSPTFGGELFF. CDR3 bases: TGTGCCAGCCAGAGTGTGACTTCACCCACCTTCGGCGGGGAGCTGTTTTTT.

This clone occurred once. The CDR3 region has the DNA TGTGCCAGCAGCCAGGGCAGGGGCGGGAACACTGAAGCTTTCTTT. Its protein product is CASSQGRGGNTEAFF. V usage is TRBV5-4 and J usage is TRBJ1-1; tentatively, D is TRBD1 (6 bases). The CDR3 contains 15 residues. Germline CDR1 and CDR2: SGHNT and YYREEE (reference sequence). V was cut by 4 bases and J by 1 base, with 14 bases left in between.

The rearrangement joins TRBV3-1 (or the pseudogene TRBV3-2) to TRBJ1-3; 8 bases map to TRBD1. The CDR3 contains 15 residues. Germline V gene lookup returns CDR1 LGHDT and CDR2 YNNKEL (reference sequence). With V trimmed by 4 bases and J by 6 bases, 8 bases remained unmatched. The CDR3 reads CASSLRTGRSNTIYF. In nucleotides, the CDR3 is TGTGCCAGCAGCCTGAGGACAGGGAGGTCAAACACCATATATTTT.

This clone was detected only once. The chain joins TRBV3-1 (or the pseudogene TRBV3-2) to TRBJ2-7; 10 bases map to TRBD2. Germline CDR1 LGHDT, CDR2 YNNKEL (reference sequence). Trimming at V came to 0 bases and at J to 6 bases, leaving 8 bases not matched to a gene. The CDR3 loop spans 16 amino acids. The DNA of the CDR3 is TGTGCCAGCAGCCAAGATAAGCGGGAGGGCTCTAGCGAGCAGTACTTC. Residues: CASSQDKREGSSEQYF.

This CDR3 reads CASSPGQGMETQYF. In DNA form, the CDR3 reads TGTGCCAGCAGTCCTGGACAGGGGATGGAGACCCAGTACTTC. J is TRBJ2-5 and V is TRBV28; the match to TRBD1 covers 9 bases. Per germline, CDR1 MDHEN and CDR2 SYDVKM. This CDR3 contains 14 residues. V shed 5 bases, J shed 5 bases, and the junction held 6 bases outside the gene matches.

This rearrangement joins TRBV15 to TRBJ2-1, with 8 bases fitting TRBD2. This CDR3 comprises 14 residues. The V gene end was trimmed by 7 bases and the J gene end by 9 bases; junction bases not matched to a gene: 11. From germline, CDR1 is LNHNV and CDR2 YYDKDF (reference sequence). The CDR3, as DNA: TGTGCCACCAACGACATCCCCGCGGGGGGTGAGCAGTTCTTC. Translating gives CATNDIPAGGEQFF.

V and J are TRBV6-5 and TRBJ1-1, with D possibly matching TRBD1 (5 bases). This CDR3 is 13 amino acids long. Trimming took 9 bases from V and 5 from J, leaving 16 bases between them. Germline V gene data show CDR1 as MNHEY and CDR2 as SVGAGI. The CDR3 DNA reads as TGTGCCAGTGCCCGGGGGAGGGATACTGAAGCTTTCTTT. Its translation: CASARGRDTEAFF.